The clone carrying this T cell receptor (beta chain) has just a few counts. As yet, its antigen is unknown. One end of the junction fails to match germline, which may point to a read error. The sample belongs to a study of early T cells in non-severe SARS-CoV-2 infection. In the study overall: Chains from this unsorted whole-blood bulk RNA could not be paired.

Using its own MiXCR run on the 5' RACE reads, TCRdb lists one record per CDR3 protein. This table holds about 100,000 distinct CDR3 sequences, about 13% found once. Study-level findings and limits: Anti-spike CD8 responses were favored in VDJdb matching, and private and CD4 specificities were missed.

Germline loops: CDR1 KGHDR, CDR2 SFDVKD. CDR3 size: 13 residues. This receptor was taken from an adult who was a healthcare worker with PCR-confirmed SARS-CoV-2 infection or an uninfected control (not recorded which). The sequencing input was whole blood. This rearrangement joins TRBV24-1 to TRBJ2-3; no clear D gene. The chain's CDR3 is CAASDTSTDTQYF. The CDR3 region has the DNA TGTGCCGCCAGTGACACCAGCACAGATACGCAGTATTTT.